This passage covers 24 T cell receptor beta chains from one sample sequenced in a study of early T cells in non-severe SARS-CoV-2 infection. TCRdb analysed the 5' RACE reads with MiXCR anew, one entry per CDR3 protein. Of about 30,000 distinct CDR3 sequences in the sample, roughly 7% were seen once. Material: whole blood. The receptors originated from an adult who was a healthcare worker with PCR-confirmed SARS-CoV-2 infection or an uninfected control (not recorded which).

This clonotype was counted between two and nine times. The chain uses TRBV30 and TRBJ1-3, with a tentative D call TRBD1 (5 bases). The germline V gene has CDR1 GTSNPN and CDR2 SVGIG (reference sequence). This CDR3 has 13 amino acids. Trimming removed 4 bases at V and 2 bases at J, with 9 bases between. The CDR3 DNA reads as TGTGCCTGGAACAGGCTACCTGGAAACACCATATATTTT. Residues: CAWNRLPGNTIYF. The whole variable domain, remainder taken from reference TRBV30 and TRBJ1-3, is SQTIHQWPATLVQPVGSPLSLECTVEGTSNPNLYWYRQAAGRGLQLLFYSVGIGQISSEVPQNLSASRPQDRQFILSSKKLLLSDSGFYLCAWNRLPGNTIYFGEGSWLTVV.

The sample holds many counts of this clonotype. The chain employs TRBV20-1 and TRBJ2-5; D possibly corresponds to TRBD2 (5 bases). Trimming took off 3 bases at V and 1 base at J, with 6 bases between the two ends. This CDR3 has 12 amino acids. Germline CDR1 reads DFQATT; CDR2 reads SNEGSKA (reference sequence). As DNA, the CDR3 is TGCAGTGCTAGCGGACTCCAAGAGACCCAGTACTTC. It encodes CSASGLQETQYF.

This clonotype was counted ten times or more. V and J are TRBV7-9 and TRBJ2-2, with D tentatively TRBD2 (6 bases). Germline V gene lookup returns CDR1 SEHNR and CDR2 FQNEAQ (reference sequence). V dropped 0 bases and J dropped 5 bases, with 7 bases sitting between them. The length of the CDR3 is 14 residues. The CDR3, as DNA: TGTGCCAGCAGCTTAGCGGGGGGAACCGGGGAGCTGTTTTTT. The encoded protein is CASSLAGGTGELFF.

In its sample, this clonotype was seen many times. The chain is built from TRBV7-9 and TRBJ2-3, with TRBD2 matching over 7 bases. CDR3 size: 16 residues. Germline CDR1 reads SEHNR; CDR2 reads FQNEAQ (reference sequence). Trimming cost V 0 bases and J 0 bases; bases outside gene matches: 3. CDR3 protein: CASSLAAGLSTDTQYF. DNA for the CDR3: TGTGCCAGCAGCTTAGCCGCGGGACTAAGCACAGATACGCAGTATTTT. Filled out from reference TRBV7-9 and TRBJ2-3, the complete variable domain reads DTGVSQNPRHKITKRGQNVTFRCDPISEHNRLYWYRQTLGQGPEFLTYFQNEAQLEKSRLLSDRFSAERPKGSFSTLEIQRTEQGDSAMYLCASSLAAGLSTDTQYFGPGTRLTVL.

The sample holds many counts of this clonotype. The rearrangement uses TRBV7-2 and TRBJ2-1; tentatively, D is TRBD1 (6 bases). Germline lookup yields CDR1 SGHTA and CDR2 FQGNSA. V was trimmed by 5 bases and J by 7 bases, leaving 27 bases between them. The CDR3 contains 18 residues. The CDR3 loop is CASSRSTWVGLQGNEQFF. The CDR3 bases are TGTGCCAGCAGCCGAAGTACGTGGGTGGGGTTACAGGGTAATGAGCAGTTCTTC.

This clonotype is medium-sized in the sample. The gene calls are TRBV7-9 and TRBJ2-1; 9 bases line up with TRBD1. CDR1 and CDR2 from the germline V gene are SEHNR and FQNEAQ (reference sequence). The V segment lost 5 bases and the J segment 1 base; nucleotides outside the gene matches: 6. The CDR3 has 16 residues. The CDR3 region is CASSPGQGVSYNEQFF. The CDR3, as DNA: TGTGCCAGCAGCCCGGGACAGGGAGTTTCCTACAATGAGCAGTTCTTC.

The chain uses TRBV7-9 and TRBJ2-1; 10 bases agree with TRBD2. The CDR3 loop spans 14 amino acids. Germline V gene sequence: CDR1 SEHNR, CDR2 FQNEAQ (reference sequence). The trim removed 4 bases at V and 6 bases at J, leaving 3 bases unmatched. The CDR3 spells CASSSGLAINEQFF. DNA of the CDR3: TGTGCCAGCAGCTCGGGACTAGCGATCAATGAGCAGTTCTTC. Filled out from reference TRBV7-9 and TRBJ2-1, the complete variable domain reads DTGVSQNPRHKITKRGQNVTFRCDPISEHNRLYWYRQTLGQGPEFLTYFQNEAQLEKSRLLSDRFSAERPKGSFSTLEIQRTEQGDSAMYLCASSSGLAINEQFFGPGTRLTVL.

The CDR3 loop is CSAFRPSGSTDTQYF. The CDR3, as DNA: TGCAGTGCGTTCCGCCCCAGCGGTAGCACAGATACGCAGTATTTT. This rearrangement joins TRBV20-1 to TRBJ2-3; a weak D match, TRBD2 (5 bases). Germline CDR1 is DFQATT and CDR2 is SNEGSKA (reference sequence). There are 15 residues in the CDR3. V was cut by 6 bases and J by 0 bases, with 16 bases left in between.

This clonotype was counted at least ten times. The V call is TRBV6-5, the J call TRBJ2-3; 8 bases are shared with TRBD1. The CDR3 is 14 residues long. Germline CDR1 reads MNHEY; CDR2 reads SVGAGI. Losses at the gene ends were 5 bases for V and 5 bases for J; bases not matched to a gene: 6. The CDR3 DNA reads TGTGCCAGCAGTAAACTTACAGGGGGAGATACGCAGTATTTT. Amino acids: CASSKLTGGDTQYF.

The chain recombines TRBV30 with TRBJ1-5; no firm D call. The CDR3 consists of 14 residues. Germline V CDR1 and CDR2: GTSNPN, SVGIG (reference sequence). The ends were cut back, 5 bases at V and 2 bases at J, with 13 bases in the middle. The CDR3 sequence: CAWGLSDGNQPQHF. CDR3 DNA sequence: TGTGCCTGGGGTCTGTCGGATGGCAATCAGCCCCAGCATTTT.

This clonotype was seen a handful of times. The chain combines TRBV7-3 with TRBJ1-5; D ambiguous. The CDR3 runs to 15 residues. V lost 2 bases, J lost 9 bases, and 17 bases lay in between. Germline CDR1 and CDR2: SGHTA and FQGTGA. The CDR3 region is CASSLYFGFTRPQHF. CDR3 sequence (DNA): TGTGCCAGCAGCTTATATTTCGGGTTCACTCGGCCCCAGCATTTT.

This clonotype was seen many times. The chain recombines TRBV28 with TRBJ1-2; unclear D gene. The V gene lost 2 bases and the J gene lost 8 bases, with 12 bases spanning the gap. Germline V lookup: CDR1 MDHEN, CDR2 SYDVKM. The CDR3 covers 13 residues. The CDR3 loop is CASSLGSVLGYTF. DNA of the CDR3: TGTGCCAGCAGTTTAGGTTCCGTTTTGGGCTACACCTTC.

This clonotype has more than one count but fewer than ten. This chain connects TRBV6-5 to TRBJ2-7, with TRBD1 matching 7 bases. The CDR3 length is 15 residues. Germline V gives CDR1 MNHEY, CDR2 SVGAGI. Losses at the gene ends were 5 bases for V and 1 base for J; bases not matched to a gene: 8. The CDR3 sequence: CASSRGQDSSYEQYF. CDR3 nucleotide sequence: TGTGCCAGCAGTCGAGGACAGGACTCATCCTACGAGCAGTACTTC.

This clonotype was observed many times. CDR3 in DNA: TGCGCCAGCAGCGAGGGTATACCGAACACTGAAGCTTTCTTT. Translating it yields CASSEGIPNTEAFF. This chain joins TRBV4-3 and TRBJ1-1; the D is unclear. Germline V lookup: CDR1 LGHNA, CDR2 YSLEER. V lost 5 bases, J lost 1 base, and 11 bases lay in between. This CDR3 is 14 amino acids long.

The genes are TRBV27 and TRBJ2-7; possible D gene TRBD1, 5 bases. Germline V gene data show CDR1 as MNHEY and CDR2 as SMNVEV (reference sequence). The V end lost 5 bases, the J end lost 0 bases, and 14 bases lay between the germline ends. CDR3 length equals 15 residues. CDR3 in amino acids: CASSPSTGNSYEQYF. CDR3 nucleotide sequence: TGTGCCAGCAGTCCCTCAACAGGTAACTCCTACGAGCAGTACTTC.

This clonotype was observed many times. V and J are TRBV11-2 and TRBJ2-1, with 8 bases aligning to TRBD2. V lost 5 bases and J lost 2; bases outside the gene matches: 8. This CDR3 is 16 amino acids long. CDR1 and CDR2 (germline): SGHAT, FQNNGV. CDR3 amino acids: CASSLFATSAYNEQFF. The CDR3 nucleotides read TGTGCCAGCAGCCTGTTCGCGACTAGCGCCTACAATGAGCAGTTCTTC.

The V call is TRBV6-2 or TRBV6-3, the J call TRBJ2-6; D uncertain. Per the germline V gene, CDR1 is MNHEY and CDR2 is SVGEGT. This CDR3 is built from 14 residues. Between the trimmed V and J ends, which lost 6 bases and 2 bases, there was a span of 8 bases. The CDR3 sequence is CASSTVPGANVLTF. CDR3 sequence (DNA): TGTGCCAGCAGCACAGTGCCTGGGGCCAACGTCCTGACTTTC.

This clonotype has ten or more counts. CDR3 bases: TGTGCCAGCAGCTTACCCTCGTACCAAGAGACCCAGTACTTC. Translated, it gives CASSLPSYQETQYF. The V and J genes are TRBV7-9 and TRBJ2-5, with D unclear. Germline values: CDR1 SEHNR, CDR2 FQNEAQ (reference sequence). The ends were cut back, 2 bases at V and 0 bases at J, with 7 bases in the middle. The CDR3 is 14 amino acids.

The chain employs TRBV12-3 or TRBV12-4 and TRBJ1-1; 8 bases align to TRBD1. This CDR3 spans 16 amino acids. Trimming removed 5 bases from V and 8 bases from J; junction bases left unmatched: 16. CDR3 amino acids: CASSQPTDRAYGEAFF. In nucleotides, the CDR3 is TGTGCCAGCAGTCAGCCCACGGACAGGGCGTACGGAGAAGCTTTCTTT.

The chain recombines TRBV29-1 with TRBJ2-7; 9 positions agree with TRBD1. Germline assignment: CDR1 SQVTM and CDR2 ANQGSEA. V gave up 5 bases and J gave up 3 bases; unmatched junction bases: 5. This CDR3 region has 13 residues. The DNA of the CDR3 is TGCAGCGTTTCCGGGACAGGGTTCTACGAGCAGTACTTC. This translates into CSVSGTGFYEQYF.

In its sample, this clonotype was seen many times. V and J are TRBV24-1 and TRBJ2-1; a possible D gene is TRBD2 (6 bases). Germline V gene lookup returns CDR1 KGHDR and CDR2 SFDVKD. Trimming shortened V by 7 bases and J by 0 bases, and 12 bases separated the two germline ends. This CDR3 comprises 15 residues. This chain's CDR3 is CATSGEVDSYNEQFF. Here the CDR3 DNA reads TGTGCCACCAGCGGGGAGGTTGACTCCTACAATGAGCAGTTCTTC.

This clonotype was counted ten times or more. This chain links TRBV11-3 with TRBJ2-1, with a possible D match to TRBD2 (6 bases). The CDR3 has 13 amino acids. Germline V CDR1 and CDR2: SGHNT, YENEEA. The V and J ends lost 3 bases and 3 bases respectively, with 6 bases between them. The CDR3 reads CASSFGGYNEQFF. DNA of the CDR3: TGTGCCAGCAGCTTCGGGGGCTACAATGAGCAGTTCTTC.

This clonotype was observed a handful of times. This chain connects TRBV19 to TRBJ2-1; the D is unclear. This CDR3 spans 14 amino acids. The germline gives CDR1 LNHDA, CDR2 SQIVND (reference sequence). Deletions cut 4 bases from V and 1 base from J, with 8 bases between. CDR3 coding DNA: TGTGCCAGTAGTAGGCAGACTTCCTACAATGAGCAGTTCTTC. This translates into CASSRQTSYNEQFF.

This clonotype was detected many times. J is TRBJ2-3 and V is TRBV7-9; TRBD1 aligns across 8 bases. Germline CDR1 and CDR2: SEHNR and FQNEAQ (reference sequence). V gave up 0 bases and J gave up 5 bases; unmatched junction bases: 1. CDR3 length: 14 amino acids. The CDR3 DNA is TGTGCCAGCAGCTTAGCGGGGACAGGAGATACGCAGTATTTT. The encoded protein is CASSLAGTGDTQYF.